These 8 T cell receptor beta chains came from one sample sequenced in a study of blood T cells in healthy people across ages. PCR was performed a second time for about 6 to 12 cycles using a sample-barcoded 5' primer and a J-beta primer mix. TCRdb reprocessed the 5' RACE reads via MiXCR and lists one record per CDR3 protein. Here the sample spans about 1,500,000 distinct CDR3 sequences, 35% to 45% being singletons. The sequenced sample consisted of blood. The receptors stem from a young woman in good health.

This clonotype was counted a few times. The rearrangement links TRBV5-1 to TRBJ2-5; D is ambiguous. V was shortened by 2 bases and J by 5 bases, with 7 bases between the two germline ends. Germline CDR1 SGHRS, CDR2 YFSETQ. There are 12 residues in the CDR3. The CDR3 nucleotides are TGCGCCAGCAGCTTAGAATTTGAGACCCAGTACTTC. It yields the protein CASSLEFETQYF.

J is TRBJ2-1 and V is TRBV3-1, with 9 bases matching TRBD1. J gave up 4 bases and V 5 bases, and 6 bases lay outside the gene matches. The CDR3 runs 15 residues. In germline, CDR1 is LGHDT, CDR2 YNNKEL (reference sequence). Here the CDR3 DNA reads TGTGCCAGCAGCTTCCCGACAGGGGGTTACAATGAGCAGTTCTTC. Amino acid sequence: CASSFPTGGYNEQFF.

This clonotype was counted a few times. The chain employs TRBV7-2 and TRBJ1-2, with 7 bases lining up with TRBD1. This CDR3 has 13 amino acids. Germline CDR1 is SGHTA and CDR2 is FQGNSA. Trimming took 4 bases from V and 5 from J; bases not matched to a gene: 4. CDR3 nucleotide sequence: TGTGCCAGCAGCTCACCGGGACAGTATGGCTACACCTTC. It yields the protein CASSSPGQYGYTF. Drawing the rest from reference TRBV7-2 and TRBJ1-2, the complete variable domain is GAGVSQSPSNKVTEKGKDVELRCDPISGHTALYWYRQSLGQGLEFLIYFQGNSAPDKSGLPSDRFSAERTGGSVSTLTIQRTQQEDSAVYLCASSSPGQYGYTFGSGTRLTVV.

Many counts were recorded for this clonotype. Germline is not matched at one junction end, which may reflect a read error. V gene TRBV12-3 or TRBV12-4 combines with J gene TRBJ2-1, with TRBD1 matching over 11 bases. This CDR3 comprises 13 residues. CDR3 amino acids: CASSLGTGGEQFF. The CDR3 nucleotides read TGTGCCAGCAGCTTAGGGACAGGGGGTGAGCAGTTCTTC.

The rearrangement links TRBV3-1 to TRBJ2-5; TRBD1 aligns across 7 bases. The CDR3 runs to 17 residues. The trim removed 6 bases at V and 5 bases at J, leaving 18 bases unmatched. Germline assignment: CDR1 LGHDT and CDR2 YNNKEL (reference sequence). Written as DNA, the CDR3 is TGTGCCAGCAGTGGAAGCCTACAGGGGATAGTTTGGGAGACCCAGTACTTC. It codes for CASSGSLQGIVWETQYF.

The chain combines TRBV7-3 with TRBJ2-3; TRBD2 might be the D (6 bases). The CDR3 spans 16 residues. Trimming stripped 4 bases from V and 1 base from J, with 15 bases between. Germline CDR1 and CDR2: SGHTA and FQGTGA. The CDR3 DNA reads TGTGCCAGCAGCTCTACGGGTTGGGGGGGCACAGATACGCAGTATTTT. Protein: CASSSTGWGGTDTQYF.

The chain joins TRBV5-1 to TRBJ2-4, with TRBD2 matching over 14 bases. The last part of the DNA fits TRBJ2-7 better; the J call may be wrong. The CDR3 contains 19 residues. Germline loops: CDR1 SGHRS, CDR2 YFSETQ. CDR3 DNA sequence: TGCGCCAGCAGCTTGGCCACGGGACTAGCGGGAGCAGGGGTCTACGAGCAGTACTTC. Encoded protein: CASSLATGLAGAGVYEQYF.

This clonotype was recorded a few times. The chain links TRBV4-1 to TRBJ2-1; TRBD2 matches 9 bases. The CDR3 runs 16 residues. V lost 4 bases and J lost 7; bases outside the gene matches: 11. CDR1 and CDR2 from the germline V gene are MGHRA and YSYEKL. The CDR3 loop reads CASSRLIAGAGNEQFF. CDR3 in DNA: TGCGCCAGCAGCCGCCTGATAGCGGGAGCGGGGAATGAGCAGTTCTTC.